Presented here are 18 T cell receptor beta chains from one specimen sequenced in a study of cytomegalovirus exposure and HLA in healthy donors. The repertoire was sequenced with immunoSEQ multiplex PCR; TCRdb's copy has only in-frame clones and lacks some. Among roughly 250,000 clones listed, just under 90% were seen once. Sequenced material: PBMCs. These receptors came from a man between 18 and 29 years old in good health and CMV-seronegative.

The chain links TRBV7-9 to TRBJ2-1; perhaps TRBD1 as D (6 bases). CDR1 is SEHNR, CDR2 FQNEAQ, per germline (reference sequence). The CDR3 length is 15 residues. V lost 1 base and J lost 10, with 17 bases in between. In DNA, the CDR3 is TGTGCCAGCAGCTTAGTTTGGGGATCCGGGACAGAGCAGTTCTTC. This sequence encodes CASSLVWGSGTEQFF.

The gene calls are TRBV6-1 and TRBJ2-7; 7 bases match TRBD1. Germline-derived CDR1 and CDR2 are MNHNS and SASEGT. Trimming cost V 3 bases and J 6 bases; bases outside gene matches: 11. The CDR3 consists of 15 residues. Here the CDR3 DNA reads TGTGCCAGCAGTGAGTTGACCGGGACAGATCTCGAGCAGTACTTC. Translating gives CASSELTGTDLEQYF.

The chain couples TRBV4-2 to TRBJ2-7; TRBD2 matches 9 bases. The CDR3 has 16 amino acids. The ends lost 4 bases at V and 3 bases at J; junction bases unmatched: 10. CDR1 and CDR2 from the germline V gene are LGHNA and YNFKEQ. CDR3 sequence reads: CASSPGGGGEVYEQYF. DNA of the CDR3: TGTGCCAGCAGCCCGGGCGGGGGGGGAGAAGTCTACGAGCAGTACTTC.

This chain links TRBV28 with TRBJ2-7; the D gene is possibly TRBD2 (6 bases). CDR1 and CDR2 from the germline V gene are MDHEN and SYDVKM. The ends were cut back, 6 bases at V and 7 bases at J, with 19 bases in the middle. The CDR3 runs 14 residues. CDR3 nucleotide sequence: TGTGCCAGCAGAAACACCTGGGACTTGGGAGAGCAGTACTTC. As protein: CASRNTWDLGEQYF.

The CDR3 DNA is TGCAGCGCCCGACAGAGTAATGAAAAACTGTTTTTT. Translated: CSARQSNEKLFF. The V gene is TRBV29-1, the J gene TRBJ1-4; TRBD1 might be the D (5 bases). The V gene's germline CDR1 is SQVTM and CDR2 ANQGSEA. V was trimmed by 7 bases and J by 4 bases, leaving 10 bases between them. There are 12 residues in the CDR3.

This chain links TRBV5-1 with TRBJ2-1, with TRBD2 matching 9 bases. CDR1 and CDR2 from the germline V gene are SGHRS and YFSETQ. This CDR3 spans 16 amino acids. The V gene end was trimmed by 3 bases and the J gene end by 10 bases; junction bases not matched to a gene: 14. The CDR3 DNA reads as TGCGCCAGCAGCTCGCGGGAGGGCCCATTACGCGGCGAGCAGTTCTTC. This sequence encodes CASSSREGPLRGEQFF.

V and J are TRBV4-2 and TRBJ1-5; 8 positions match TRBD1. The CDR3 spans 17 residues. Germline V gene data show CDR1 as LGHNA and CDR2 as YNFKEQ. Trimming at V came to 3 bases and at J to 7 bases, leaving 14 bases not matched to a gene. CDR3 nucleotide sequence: TGTGCCAGCAGCCACATCCCAGAGACAGGGGAGGGGCAGCCCCAGCATTTT. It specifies CASSHIPETGEGQPQHF.

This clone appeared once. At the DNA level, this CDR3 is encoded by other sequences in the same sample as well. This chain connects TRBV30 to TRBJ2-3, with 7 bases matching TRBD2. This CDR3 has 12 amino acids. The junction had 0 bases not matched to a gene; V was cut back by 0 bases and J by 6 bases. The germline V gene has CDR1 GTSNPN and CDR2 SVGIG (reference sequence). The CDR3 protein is CAWSVGGDTQYF. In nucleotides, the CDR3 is TGTGCCTGGAGTGTGGGGGGGGATACGCAGTATTTT.

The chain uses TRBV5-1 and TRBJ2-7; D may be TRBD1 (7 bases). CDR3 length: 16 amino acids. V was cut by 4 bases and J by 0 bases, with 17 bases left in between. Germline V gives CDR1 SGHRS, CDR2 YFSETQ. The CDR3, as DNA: TGCGCCAGCAGCCCACAGGGGACTTCCCTCTCCTACGAGCAGTACTTC. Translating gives CASSPQGTSLSYEQYF.

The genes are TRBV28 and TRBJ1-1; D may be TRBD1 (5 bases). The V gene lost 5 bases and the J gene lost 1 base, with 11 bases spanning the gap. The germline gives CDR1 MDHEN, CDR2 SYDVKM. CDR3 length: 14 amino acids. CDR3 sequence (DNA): TGTGCCAGCAGTGCAGGGAATGGGAACACTGAAGCTTTCTTT. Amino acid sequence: CASSAGNGNTEAFF.

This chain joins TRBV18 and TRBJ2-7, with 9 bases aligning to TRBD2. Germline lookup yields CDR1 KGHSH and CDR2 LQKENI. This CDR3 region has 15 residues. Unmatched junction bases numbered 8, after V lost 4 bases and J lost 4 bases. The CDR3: CASSQSGGTVYEQYF. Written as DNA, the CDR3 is TGTGCCAGCTCACAAAGCGGGGGGACGGTATACGAGCAGTACTTC.

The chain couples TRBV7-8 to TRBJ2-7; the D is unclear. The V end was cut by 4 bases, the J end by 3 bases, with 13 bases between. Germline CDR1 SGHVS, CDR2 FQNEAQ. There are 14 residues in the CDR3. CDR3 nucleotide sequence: TGTGCCAGCAGCTCCCTCCGAGGCCACTACGAGCAGTACTTC. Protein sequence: CASSSLRGHYEQYF.

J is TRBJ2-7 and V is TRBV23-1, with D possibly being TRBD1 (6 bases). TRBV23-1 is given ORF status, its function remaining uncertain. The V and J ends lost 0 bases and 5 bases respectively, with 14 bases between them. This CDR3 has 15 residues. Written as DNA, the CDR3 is TGCGCCAGCAGTCAATCAATCGGCAGGGGCGACGAGCAGTACTTC. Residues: CASSQSIGRGDEQYF.

In DNA form, the CDR3 reads TGTGCCAGTAGTTTACCACAGGGGGGAAGTGGATCACCCCTCCACTTT. It encodes CASSLPQGGSGSPLHF. The chain employs TRBV19 and TRBJ1-6, with 8 nucleotides matching TRBD1. J gave up 10 bases and V 5 bases, and 13 bases lay outside the gene matches. Germline lookup yields CDR1 LNHDA and CDR2 SQIVND (reference sequence). The CDR3 has 16 residues.

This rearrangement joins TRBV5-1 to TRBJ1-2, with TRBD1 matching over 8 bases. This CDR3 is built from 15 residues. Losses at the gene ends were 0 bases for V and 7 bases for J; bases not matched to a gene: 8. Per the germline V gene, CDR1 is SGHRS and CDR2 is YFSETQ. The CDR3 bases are TGCGCCAGCAGCTTGGATGGACAGGGAGTGATTGGCTACACCTTC. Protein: CASSLDGQGVIGYTF.

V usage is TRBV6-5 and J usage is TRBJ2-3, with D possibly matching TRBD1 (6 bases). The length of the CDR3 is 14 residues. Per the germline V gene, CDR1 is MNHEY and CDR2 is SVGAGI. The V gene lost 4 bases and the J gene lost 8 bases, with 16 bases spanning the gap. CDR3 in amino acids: CASSWDTQYATQYF. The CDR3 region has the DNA TGTGCCAGCAGTTGGGACACCCAATACGCTACGCAGTATTTT.

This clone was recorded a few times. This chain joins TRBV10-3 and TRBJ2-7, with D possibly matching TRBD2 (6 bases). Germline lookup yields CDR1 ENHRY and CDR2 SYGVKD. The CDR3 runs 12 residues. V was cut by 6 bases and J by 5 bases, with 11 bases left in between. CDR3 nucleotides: TGTGCCATCAGAGGCGGGGAGGACGAGCAGTACTTC. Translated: CAIRGGEDEQYF.

The CDR3 is CSAQGSYEQYF. The CDR3 nucleotides read TGCAGTGCTCAGGGGAGCTACGAGCAGTACTTC. J is TRBJ2-7 and V is TRBV20-1, with D perhaps matching TRBD1 (6 bases). Germline-derived CDR1 and CDR2 are DFQATT and SNEGSKA (reference sequence). V was pared by 5 bases and J by 3 bases, with 8 bases between. There are 11 residues in the CDR3.